A single sample is the source of the 13 T cell receptor beta chains below, sequenced in a study of shared clonotypes between healthy human individuals (dated by TCRdb to about 2020). Libraries were made using the immunoSEQ multiplex PCR assay. Here the immuneACCESS table is served through TCRdb, limited to in-frame sequences with V and J called. Missing clones are a known gap in these copies; in checked studies unresolved V genes cover under half, and the rest lacks a known reason. The sample data list more than 550,000 clones, and about 92% of these were observed just once. Of the sample, about 24% falls within the top ten clones. CD8 naive samples were obtained by positive selection for CCR7 among CD45RO-negative cells, yielding a CD45RA+CCR7+ population from which TemRA cells were excluded. Input material: naive CD8+ T cells sorted from blood. What this sample's cell subset or site label stands for: CD45RA+CCR7+. The receptors were gathered from a man aged 30-40 years in good health.

The V call is TRBV29-1, the J call TRBJ2-3; possible D gene TRBD2, 6 bases. The CDR3 is 16 amino acids. Germline V gene lookup returns CDR1 SQVTM and CDR2 ANQGSEA. V was pared by 6 bases and J by 0 bases, with 19 bases between. This chain's CDR3 is CSVANLLARSTDTQYF. The DNA of the CDR3 is TGCAGCGTCGCCAATCTCCTAGCGAGGAGCACAGATACGCAGTATTTT.

The V and J genes are TRBV11-2 and TRBJ2-3, with TRBD2 matching 7 bases. CDR1 is SGHAT and CDR2 is FQNNGV in the germline V gene. The ends lost 1 base at V and 2 bases at J; junction bases unmatched: 9. There are 17 residues in the CDR3. CDR3 in amino acids: CASSLVEAGAFTDTQYF. The CDR3 DNA sequence: TGTGCCAGCAGCTTAGTAGAGGCGGGAGCCTTCACAGATACGCAGTATTTT.

The chain has TRBV5-1 and TRBJ1-1; D is possibly TRBD1 (6 bases). This CDR3 region has 17 residues. V lost 0 bases to trimming and J lost 0 bases, with 15 bases between them. The germline CDR1 and CDR2 sequences are SGHRS and YFSETQ. The DNA of the CDR3 is TGCGCCAGCAGCTTGGGCCTGGGGGCGGGTGTGAACACTGAAGCTTTCTTT. Residues: CASSLGLGAGVNTEAFF.

V and J are TRBV7-9 and TRBJ2-4, with D perhaps matching TRBD2 (5 bases). Trimming left V 3 bases short and J 8 bases short, with 8 bases between. This CDR3 is built from 12 residues. Germline values: CDR1 SEHNR, CDR2 FQNEAQ (reference sequence). This CDR3 is CASSFEGDIQYF. CDR3 DNA: TGTGCCAGCAGCTTCGAGGGAGACATTCAGTACTTC.

This rearrangement joins TRBV4-3 to TRBJ2-7, with TRBD1 identical over 7 bases. CDR1 and CDR2 from the germline V gene are LGHNA and YSLEER. V was clipped by 0 bases and J by 2 bases; unmatched bases: 4. The CDR3 sequence is 15 residues long. CDR3 region: CASSQDRTGAYEQYF. CDR3 coding DNA: TGCGCCAGCAGCCAAGATAGGACAGGAGCCTACGAGCAGTACTTC.

J is TRBJ2-7 and V is TRBV30, with unresolved D. Germline V CDR1 and CDR2: GTSNPN, SVGIG (reference sequence). This CDR3 spans 16 amino acids. V lost 1 base and J lost 0, with 16 bases in between. The CDR3 DNA sequence: TGTGCCTGGAGTGCCCTATTTGGTCGTAGCTCCTACGAGCAGTACTTC. Its protein is CAWSALFGRSSYEQYF.

This chain uses TRBV28 with TRBJ2-4; the D call may be TRBD1 or TRBD2 (5 bases each). The CDR3 is made up of 15 amino acids. Looked up from germline, CDR1 is MDHEN and CDR2 is SYDVKM. V was cut by 3 bases and J by 3 bases, with 12 bases left in between. CDR3 region: CASSLRGTYKNIQYF. The CDR3 bases are TGTGCCAGCAGTTTGAGGGGCACTTACAAAAACATTCAGTACTTC.

The sample holds many counts of this clone. The V gene is TRBV29-1, the J gene TRBJ2-7, with unresolved D. V lost 4 bases, J lost 6 bases, and 13 bases lay in between. Germline V CDR1 and CDR2: SQVTM, ANQGSEA. This CDR3 region has 12 residues. The CDR3 nucleotides are TGCAGCGTTGTGGTGGCCTCGGGCGAGCAGTACTTC. Translation gives CSVVVASGEQYF.

The chain recombines TRBV7-9 with TRBJ2-2, with TRBD1 matching over 10 bases. Germline lookup yields CDR1 SEHNR and CDR2 FQNEAQ (reference sequence). The trim removed 5 bases at V and 3 bases at J, leaving 9 bases unmatched. The CDR3 is 17 residues long. The CDR3 DNA reads TGTGCCAGCAGCCCCAAGAGGACAGGGGGTGACACCGGGGAGCTGTTTTTT. Amino acids: CASSPKRTGGDTGELFF.

The chain carries TRBV19 and TRBJ1-3; TRBD1 is a possible D gene (5 bases). CDR1 and CDR2 from the germline V gene are LNHDA and SQIVND (reference sequence). The CDR3 covers 16 residues. The V end was cut by 5 bases, the J end by 3 bases, with 17 bases between. CDR3 nucleotide sequence: TGTGCCAGTAGTTTCTATGGGGCCTTGAGTGGAAACACCATATATTTT. Its translation: CASSFYGALSGNTIYF.

The chain combines TRBV28 with TRBJ1-1; maybe TRBD1 (5 bases). The CDR3 is 14 amino acids. V dropped 3 bases and J dropped 1 base, with 9 bases sitting between them. CDR1 MDHEN and CDR2 SYDVKM come from the germline V gene. The CDR3 nucleotides read TGTGCCAGCAGTTTCCCAGGGCCGAACACTGAAGCTTTCTTT. This codes for CASSFPGPNTEAFF. Supplemented by reference TRBV28 and TRBJ1-1, the full variable domain reads DVKVTQSSRYLVKRTGEKVFLECVQDMDHENMFWYRQDPGLGLRLIYFSYDVKMKEKGDIPEGYSVSREKKERFSLILESASTNQTSMYLCASSFPGPNTEAFFGQGTRLTVV.

The chain uses TRBV10-3 and TRBJ2-7, with 9 bases matching TRBD1. With V trimmed by 8 bases and J by 5 bases, 7 bases remained unmatched. This CDR3 has 13 residues. Germline V gene lookup returns CDR1 ENHRY and CDR2 SYGVKD. Here the CDR3 reads CAIGDRASDEQYF. Here the CDR3 DNA reads TGTGCCATCGGGGACAGGGCTTCAGACGAGCAGTACTTC.

About this clone: The sample contains more than one DNA sequence encoding this CDR3. The gene calls are TRBV27 and TRBJ2-3; TRBD2 aligns across 8 bases. V gave up 5 bases and J gave up 0 bases; unmatched junction bases: 7. The CDR3 is 16 residues long. The V gene's germline CDR1 is MNHEY and CDR2 SMNVEV (reference sequence). CDR3: CASSTRTSGSTDTQYF. In DNA, the CDR3 is TGTGCCAGCAGTACAAGAACTAGCGGTAGCACAGATACGCAGTATTTT.